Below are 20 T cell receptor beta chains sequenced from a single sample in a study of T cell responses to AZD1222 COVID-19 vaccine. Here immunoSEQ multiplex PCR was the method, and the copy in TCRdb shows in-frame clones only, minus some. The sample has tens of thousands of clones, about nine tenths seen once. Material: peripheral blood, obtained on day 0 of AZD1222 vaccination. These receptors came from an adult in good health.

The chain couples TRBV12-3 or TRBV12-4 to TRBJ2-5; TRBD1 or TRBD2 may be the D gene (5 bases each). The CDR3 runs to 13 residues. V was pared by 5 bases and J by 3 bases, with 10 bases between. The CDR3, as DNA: TGTGCCAGCAGTGTGGGACGGGAAGAGACCCAGTACTTC. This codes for CASSVGREETQYF.

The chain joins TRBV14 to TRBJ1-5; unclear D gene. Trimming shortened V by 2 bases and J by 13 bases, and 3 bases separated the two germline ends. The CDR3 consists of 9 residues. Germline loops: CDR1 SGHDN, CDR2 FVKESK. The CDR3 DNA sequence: TGTGCCAGCAGCCAACCTCAGCATTTT. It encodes CASSQPQHF.

CDR3 region: CASSPGYQAAEQYF. The DNA of the CDR3 is TGTGCCAGCAGCCCGGGCTATCAGGCGGCCGAGCAGTACTTC. The chain employs TRBV5-6 and TRBJ2-7; D ambiguous. Germline V CDR1 and CDR2: SGHDT, YYEEEE. The V gene lost 4 bases and the J gene lost 6 bases, with 17 bases spanning the gap. This CDR3 comprises 14 residues. Supplemented by reference TRBV5-6 and TRBJ2-7, the full variable domain reads DAGVTQSPTHLIKTRGQQVTLRCSPKSGHDTVSWYQQALGQGPQFIFQYYEEEERQRGNFPDRFSGHQFPNYSSELNVNALLLGDSALYLCASSPGYQAAEQYFGPGTRLTVT.

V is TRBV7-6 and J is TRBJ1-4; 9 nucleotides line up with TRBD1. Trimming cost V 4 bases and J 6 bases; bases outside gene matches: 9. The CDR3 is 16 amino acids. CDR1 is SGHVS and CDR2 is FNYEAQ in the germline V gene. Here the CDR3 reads CASSSQQGAVYEKLFF. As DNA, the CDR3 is TGTGCCAGCAGCTCCCAACAGGGGGCGGTTTATGAAAAACTGTTTTTT.

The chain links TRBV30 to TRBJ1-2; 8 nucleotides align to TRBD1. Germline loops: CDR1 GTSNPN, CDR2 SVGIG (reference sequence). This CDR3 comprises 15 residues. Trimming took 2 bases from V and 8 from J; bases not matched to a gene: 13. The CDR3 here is CAWSLTRQGAGGYTF. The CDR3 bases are TGTGCCTGGAGTCTCACGCGCCAGGGGGCGGGCGGCTACACCTTC.

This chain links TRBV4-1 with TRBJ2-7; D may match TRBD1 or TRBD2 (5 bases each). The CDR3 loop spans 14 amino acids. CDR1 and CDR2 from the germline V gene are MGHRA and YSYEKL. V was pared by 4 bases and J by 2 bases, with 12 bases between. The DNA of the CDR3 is TGCGCCAGCAGCCCCCGGGACCCTGCCTACGAGCAGTACTTC. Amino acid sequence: CASSPRDPAYEQYF.

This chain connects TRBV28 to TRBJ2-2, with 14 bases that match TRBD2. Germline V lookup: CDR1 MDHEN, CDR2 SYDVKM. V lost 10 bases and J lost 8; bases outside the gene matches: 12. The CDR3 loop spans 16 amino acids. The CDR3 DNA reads TGTGCCACCTCTCCGGGGACTAGCGGGAGTTGGGGGGAGCTGTTTTTT. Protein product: CATSPGTSGSWGELFF.

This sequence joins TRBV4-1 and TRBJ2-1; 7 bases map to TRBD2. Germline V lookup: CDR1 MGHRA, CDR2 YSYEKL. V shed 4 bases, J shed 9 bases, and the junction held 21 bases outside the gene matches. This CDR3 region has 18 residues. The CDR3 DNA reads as TGCGCCAGCAGCCGCCATAGCCGCCGACTAGCAGTGGGGGGTGAGCAGTTCTTC. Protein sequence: CASSRHSRRLAVGGEQFF.

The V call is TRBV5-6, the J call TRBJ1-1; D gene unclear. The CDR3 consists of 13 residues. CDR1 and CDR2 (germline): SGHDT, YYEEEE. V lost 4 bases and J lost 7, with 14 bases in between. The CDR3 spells CASSRTLGGEAFF. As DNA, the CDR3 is TGTGCCAGCAGCAGGACCCTAGGAGGTGAAGCTTTCTTT.

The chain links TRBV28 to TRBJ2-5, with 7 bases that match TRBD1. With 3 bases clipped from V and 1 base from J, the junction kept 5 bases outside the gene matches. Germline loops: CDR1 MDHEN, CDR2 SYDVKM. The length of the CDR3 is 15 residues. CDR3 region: CASSLLGTAQETQYF. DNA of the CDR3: TGTGCCAGCAGTTTGCTCGGGACAGCCCAAGAGACCCAGTACTTC.

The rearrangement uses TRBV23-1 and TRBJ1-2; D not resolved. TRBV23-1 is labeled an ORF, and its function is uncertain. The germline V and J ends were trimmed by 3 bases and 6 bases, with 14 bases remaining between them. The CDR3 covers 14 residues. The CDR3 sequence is CASSQPRRRDGYTF. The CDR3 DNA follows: TGCGCCAGCAGTCAGCCCCGGAGAAGGGATGGCTACACCTTC.

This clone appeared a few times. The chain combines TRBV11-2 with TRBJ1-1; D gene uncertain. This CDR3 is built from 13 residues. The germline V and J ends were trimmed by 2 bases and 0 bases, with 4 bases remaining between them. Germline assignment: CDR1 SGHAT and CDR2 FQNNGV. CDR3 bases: TGTGCCAGCAGCTTACTGATGAACACTGAAGCTTTCTTT. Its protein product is CASSLLMNTEAFF.

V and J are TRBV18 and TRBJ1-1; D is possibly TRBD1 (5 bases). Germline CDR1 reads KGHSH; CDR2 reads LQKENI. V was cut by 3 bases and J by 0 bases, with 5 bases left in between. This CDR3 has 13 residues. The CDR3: CASSPDMNTEAFF. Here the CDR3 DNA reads TGTGCCAGCTCACCGGACATGAACACTGAAGCTTTCTTT.

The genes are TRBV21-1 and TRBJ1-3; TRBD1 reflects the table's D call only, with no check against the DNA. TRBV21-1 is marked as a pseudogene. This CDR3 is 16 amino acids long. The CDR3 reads CASSHETGDSGNTIYF. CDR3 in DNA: TGTGCCAGCAGCCATGAAACAGGCGACTCTGGAAACACCATATATTTT.

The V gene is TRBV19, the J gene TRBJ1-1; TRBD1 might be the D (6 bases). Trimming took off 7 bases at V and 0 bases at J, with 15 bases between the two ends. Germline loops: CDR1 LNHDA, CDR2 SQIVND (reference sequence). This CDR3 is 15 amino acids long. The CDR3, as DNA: TGTGCCAGTATCCGAGACGGGGGCGTGAACACTGAAGCTTTCTTT. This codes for CASIRDGGVNTEAFF.

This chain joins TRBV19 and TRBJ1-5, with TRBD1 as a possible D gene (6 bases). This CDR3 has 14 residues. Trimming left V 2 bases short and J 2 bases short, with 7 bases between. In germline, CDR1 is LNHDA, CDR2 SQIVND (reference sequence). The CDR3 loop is CASSIRQGNQPQHF. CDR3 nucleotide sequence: TGTGCCAGTAGTATACGACAGGGCAATCAGCCCCAGCATTTT.

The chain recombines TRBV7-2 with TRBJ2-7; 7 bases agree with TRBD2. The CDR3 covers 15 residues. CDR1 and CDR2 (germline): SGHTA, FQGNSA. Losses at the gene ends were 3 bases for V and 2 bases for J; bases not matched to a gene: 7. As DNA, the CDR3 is TGTGCCAGCAGCTTCCGGGACTATTCTCCCTACGAGCAGTACTTC. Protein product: CASSFRDYSPYEQYF.

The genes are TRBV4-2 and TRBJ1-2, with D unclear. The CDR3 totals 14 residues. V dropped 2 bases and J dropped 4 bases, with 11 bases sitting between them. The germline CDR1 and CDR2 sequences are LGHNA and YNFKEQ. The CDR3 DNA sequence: TGTGCCAGCAGCCAACCTGGGGAGGGCTATGGCTACACCTTC. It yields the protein CASSQPGEGYGYTF.

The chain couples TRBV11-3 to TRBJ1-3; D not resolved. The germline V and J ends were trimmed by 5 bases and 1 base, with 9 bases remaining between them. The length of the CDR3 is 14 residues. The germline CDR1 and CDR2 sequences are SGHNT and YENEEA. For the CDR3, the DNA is TGTGCCAGCAGCCCCGGGCCTTCTGGAAACACCATATATTTT. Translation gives CASSPGPSGNTIYF.

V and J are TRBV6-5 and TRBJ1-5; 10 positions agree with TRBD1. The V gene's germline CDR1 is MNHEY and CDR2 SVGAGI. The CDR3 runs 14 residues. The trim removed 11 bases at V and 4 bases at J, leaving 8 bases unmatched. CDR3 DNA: TGTGCCGCAGGGGAGGACAGGGGGAATCAGCCCCAGCATTTT. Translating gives CAAGEDRGNQPQHF.